These 18 T cell receptor beta chains were sequenced from one sample in a study of T-cell reconstitution after alpha-beta-depleted transplantation in children. As it was prepared, the TCRbeta library received unique molecular identifiers. TCRdb used MiXCR to reprocess the PCR reads, holding one entry per CDR3 protein. The table has 300,000 to 400,000 distinct CDR3 sequences, roughly 17% seen once; the top ten hold roughly two fifths. The input for sequencing was PBMCs, mostly from graft donor cells, taken 360 days after TCRalphabeta/CD19-depleted stem cell transplant. Receptors were obtained from a male patient aged 2-10 years who had a stem cell transplant for acute lymphoblastic leukemia, so the T cells may come from the graft donor.

In this sample, this clonotype turned up a few times. This rearrangement joins TRBV10-3 to TRBJ1-2; possible D gene TRBD1, 5 bases. Trimming removed 0 bases at V and 6 bases at J, with 11 bases between. The germline V gene encodes CDR1 ENHRY and CDR2 SYGVKD. This CDR3 region has 14 residues. This chain's CDR3 is CAISESTGGDGYTF. The CDR3 DNA reads TGTGCCATCAGTGAGTCGACGGGGGGGGATGGCTACACCTTC.

This clonotype was counted between two and nine times. The chain combines TRBV21-1 with TRBJ2-7; TRBD2 was called by the table and not checked on the DNA. TRBV21-1 is a listed pseudogene. The CDR3 contains 18 residues. CDR3 nucleotides: TGTGCCAGCACCCAATCGGGACTAGCGGGAGCCACCTCCTACGAGCAGTACTTC. It is translated as CASTQSGLAGATSYEQYF.

This clonotype has at least ten counts. The rearrangement links TRBV28 to TRBJ2-7, with 11 bases identical to TRBD2. Germline V gene sequence: CDR1 MDHEN, CDR2 SYDVKM. This CDR3 has 13 amino acids. V lost 10 bases, J lost 3 bases, and 5 bases stayed unmatched. The CDR3 nucleotides are TGTGCCACTACTAGCGGGAGATACTACGAGCAGTACTTC. Its protein product is CATTSGRYYEQYF.

The V call is TRBV20-1, the J call TRBJ2-5, with 9 nucleotides matching TRBD2. V shed 1 base and J 4 bases; nucleotides not matched to a gene: 7. This CDR3 region has 15 residues. Germline values: CDR1 DFQATT, CDR2 SNEGSKA (reference sequence). CDR3 residues: CSARGASGIPETQYF. CDR3 in DNA: TGCAGTGCTAGAGGTGCTAGCGGGATCCCAGAGACCCAGTACTTC.

V gene TRBV27 combines with J gene TRBJ1-2, with 7 bases that match TRBD1. With V trimmed by 0 bases and J by 6 bases, 13 bases remained unmatched. Germline V gene lookup returns CDR1 MNHEY and CDR2 SMNVEV (reference sequence). The CDR3 consists of 17 residues. The CDR3 sequence is CASSLSRLATGPDGYTF. The CDR3 DNA follows: TGTGCCAGCAGTTTATCGCGGTTGGCGACAGGGCCTGATGGCTACACCTTC.

The V call is TRBV7-2, the J call TRBJ2-7; either TRBD1 or TRBD2 may supply D (5 bases each). Germline loops: CDR1 SGHTA, CDR2 FQGNSA. Trimming pared 4 bases from V and 0 bases from J, leaving 16 bases between. This CDR3 is 16 amino acids long. In DNA form, the CDR3 reads TGTGCCAGCAGCTCTCGTTCGGGACCTAGCTCCTACGAGCAGTACTTC. Protein sequence: CASSSRSGPSSYEQYF.

The chain is built from TRBV4-2 and TRBJ2-1; possibly TRBD2 for D (6 bases). The CDR3 has 14 residues. The V end lost 0 bases, the J end lost 7 bases, and 10 bases lay between the germline ends. Per germline, CDR1 LGHNA and CDR2 YNFKEQ. The CDR3 DNA sequence: TGTGCCAGCAGCCAAGAACTAGCCCTTAATGAGCAGTTCTTC. The encoded protein is CASSQELALNEQFF.

This clonotype has at least ten counts. The chain recombines TRBV4-1 with TRBJ2-7; 8 positions match TRBD1. V lost 1 base to trimming and J lost 2 bases; unmatched junction nucleotides: 7. The germline V gene has CDR1 MGHRA and CDR2 YSYEKL. The CDR3 covers 16 residues. The DNA of the CDR3 is TGCGCCAGCAGCCAAGGGAGGACAGGGTACCCCTACGAGCAGTACTTC. It yields the protein CASSQGRTGYPYEQYF.

This clonotype was picked up a small number of times. The V and J genes are TRBV5-6 and TRBJ2-7, with 9 positions matching TRBD2. CDR3 length: 16 amino acids. V was pared by 6 bases and J by 2 bases, with 12 bases of the junction left unmatched. Germline V gives CDR1 SGHDT, CDR2 YYEEEE. The CDR3 DNA follows: TGTGCCAGCACCTCCGCAACTAGCGGGTTCCCCTACGAGCAGTACTTC. Its translation: CASTSATSGFPYEQYF.

The chain joins TRBV4-3 to TRBJ2-5; 9 bases line up with TRBD2. CDR3 length: 15 residues. CDR1 is LGHNA and CDR2 is YSLEER in the germline V gene. The V and J ends lost 0 bases and 8 bases, in that order; junction bases with no gene match: 7. As DNA, the CDR3 is TGCGCCAGCAGCCAAGATCCAGTAGCGGGAGCTACCCAGTACTTC. It translates to CASSQDPVAGATQYF.

In this sample, this clonotype turned up a few times. J is TRBJ2-1 and V is TRBV7-9; D is perhaps TRBD1 or TRBD2 (6 bases each). Trimming cost V 1 base and J 7 bases, with 17 bases left between them. Germline V CDR1 and CDR2: SEHNR, FQNEAQ (reference sequence). The CDR3 is made up of 16 amino acids. CDR3 DNA: TGTGCCAGCAGCTTAGTTCGTTCGGGGGCCGGAAATGAGCAGTTCTTC. It codes for CASSLVRSGAGNEQFF.

This clonotype was detected a few times. The rearrangement joins TRBV2 to TRBJ2-1; TRBD2 matches 8 bases. This CDR3 is 15 amino acids long. Germline CDR1 reads SNHLY; CDR2 reads FYNNEI. Germline trimming cut 1 base from V and 8 bases from J; bases unmatched to any gene: 7. CDR3 residues: CASSEVGTRGDEQFF. CDR3 coding DNA: TGTGCCAGCAGTGAAGTTGGGACTAGGGGAGATGAGCAGTTCTTC.

This clonotype was found a few times. The chain uses TRBV27 and TRBJ2-1; D might be TRBD1 or TRBD2, each matching 5 bases. The V end was cut by 2 bases, the J end by 4 bases, with 12 bases between. This CDR3 is 15 amino acids long. Germline values: CDR1 MNHEY, CDR2 SMNVEV (reference sequence). CDR3 sequence: CASSLLKGSYNEQFF. In nucleotides, the CDR3 is TGTGCCAGCAGTTTACTGAAGGGGAGTTACAATGAGCAGTTCTTC.

This rearrangement joins TRBV10-3 to TRBJ1-2; 8 bases fit TRBD1. CDR3 length: 12 residues. V shed 11 bases and J 2 bases; nucleotides not matched to a gene: 4. In germline, CDR1 is ENHRY, CDR2 SYGVKD. CDR3 bases: TGTGCCGGAGGGACAGGAAACTATGGCTACACCTTC. Protein: CAGGTGNYGYTF.

There are many counts of this clonotype. The chain is built from TRBV12-3 or TRBV12-4 and TRBJ2-5, with D perhaps matching TRBD1 (6 bases). Between the trimmed V and J ends, which lost 5 bases and 3 bases, there was a span of 10 bases. This CDR3 contains 13 residues. The CDR3 spells CASSPDRKETQYF. The CDR3 DNA reads TGTGCCAGCAGTCCAGACAGGAAAGAGACCCAGTACTTC.

Only a few counts were recorded for this clonotype. The CDR3, as DNA: TGCGCCAGCAGCTTGGGGGTCGCGGGAGTTTACAATGAGCAGTTCTTC. Protein product: CASSLGVAGVYNEQFF. The chain is built from TRBV5-1 and TRBJ2-1, with TRBD2 matching 7 bases. The CDR3 covers 16 residues. CDR1 and CDR2 from the germline V gene are SGHRS and YFSETQ. Germline trimming cut 0 bases from V and 4 bases from J; bases unmatched to any gene: 7.

This clonotype was seen a handful of times. V gene TRBV6-2 or TRBV6-3 combines with J gene TRBJ2-1, with TRBD1 identical over 7 bases. J gave up 3 bases and V 0 bases, and 5 bases lay outside the gene matches. This CDR3 is 16 amino acids long. CDR1 and CDR2 (germline): MNHEY, SVGEGT. CDR3 in amino acids: CASSYSHRGNYNEQFF. The CDR3 DNA reads TGTGCCAGCAGTTACTCGCACAGGGGAAACTACAATGAGCAGTTCTTC.

This clonotype was found a few times. V usage is TRBV6-2 or TRBV6-3 and J usage is TRBJ1-5; tentatively, D is TRBD1 (5 bases). In germline, CDR1 is MNHEY, CDR2 SVGEGT. With 5 bases removed from V and 7 bases from J, the gap between germline ends came to 15 bases. The CDR3 is made up of 14 amino acids. This CDR3 is CASSILGGRQPQHF. CDR3 nucleotides: TGTGCCAGCAGTATATTGGGGGGGAGGCAGCCCCAGCATTTT.